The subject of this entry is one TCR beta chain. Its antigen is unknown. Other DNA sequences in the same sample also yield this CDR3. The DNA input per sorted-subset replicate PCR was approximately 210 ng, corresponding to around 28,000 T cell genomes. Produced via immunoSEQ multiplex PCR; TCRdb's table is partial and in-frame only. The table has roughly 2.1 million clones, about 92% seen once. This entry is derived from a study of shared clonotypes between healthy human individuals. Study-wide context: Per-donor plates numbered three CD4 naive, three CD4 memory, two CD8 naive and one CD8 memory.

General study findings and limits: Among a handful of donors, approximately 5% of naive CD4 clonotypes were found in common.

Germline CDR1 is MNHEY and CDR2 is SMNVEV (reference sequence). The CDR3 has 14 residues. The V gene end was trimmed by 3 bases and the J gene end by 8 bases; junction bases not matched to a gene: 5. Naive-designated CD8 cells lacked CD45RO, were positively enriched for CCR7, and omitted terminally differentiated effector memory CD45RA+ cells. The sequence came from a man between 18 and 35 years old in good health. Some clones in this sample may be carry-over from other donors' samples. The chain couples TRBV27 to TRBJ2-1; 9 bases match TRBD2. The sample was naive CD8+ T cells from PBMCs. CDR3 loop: CASSFAGGPYEQFF. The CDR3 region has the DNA TGTGCCAGCAGTTTTGCGGGAGGGCCATATGAGCAGTTCTTC.